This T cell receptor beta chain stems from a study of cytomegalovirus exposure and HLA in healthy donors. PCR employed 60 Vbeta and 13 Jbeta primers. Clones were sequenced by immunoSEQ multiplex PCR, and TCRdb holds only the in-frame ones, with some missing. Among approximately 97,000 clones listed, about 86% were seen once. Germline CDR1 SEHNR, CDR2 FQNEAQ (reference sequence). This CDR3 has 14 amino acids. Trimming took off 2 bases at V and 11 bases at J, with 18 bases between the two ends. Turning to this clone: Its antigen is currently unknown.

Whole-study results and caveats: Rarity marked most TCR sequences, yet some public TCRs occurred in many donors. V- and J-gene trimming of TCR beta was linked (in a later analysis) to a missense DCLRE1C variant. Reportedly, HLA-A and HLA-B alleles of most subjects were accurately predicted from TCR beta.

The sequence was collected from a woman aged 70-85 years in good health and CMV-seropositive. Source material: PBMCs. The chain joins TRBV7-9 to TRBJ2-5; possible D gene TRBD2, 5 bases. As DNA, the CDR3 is TGTGCCAGCAGCTTAAGTGGAGGTGTAGTGGAGCAGTACTTC. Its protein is CASSLSGGVVEQYF.